Each of the 20 T cell receptor beta chains below was sequenced from the same sample in a study of T cell changes during pregnancy in multiple sclerosis. Sequenced by immunoSEQ multiplex PCR; TCRdb stores in-frame clones only, minus some. In the table there are 35,000 to 40,000 clones, 88% of which are singletons. This material consisted of CD4+ T cells from peripheral blood mononuclear cells, taken before pregnancy. Receptors were obtained from a female donor with multiple sclerosis, enrolled in a pregnancy study.

The V call is TRBV19, the J call TRBJ2-7; 9 bases fit TRBD2. Germline trimming cut 5 bases from V and 2 bases from J; bases unmatched to any gene: 13. The CDR3 is 17 amino acids. CDR1 is LNHDA and CDR2 is SQIVND in the germline V gene (reference sequence). This chain's CDR3 is CASSPPGGLALTYEQYF. CDR3 nucleotides: TGTGCCAGTAGTCCCCCTGGCGGACTAGCGCTAACCTACGAGCAGTACTTC.

This sequence joins TRBV11-3 and TRBJ2-2, with TRBD2 as a possible D gene (5 bases). This CDR3 has 15 residues. Germline-derived CDR1 and CDR2 are SGHNT and YENEEA. Between the trimmed V and J ends, which lost 0 bases and 7 bases, there was a span of 12 bases. The CDR3 DNA is TGTGCCAGCAGCTTAGAATCGGGGTTGAGCGGGGAGCTGTTTTTT. It specifies CASSLESGLSGELFF.

The genes are TRBV4-2 and TRBJ2-2; 12 bases match TRBD2. The CDR3 is 15 residues long. Germline values: CDR1 LGHNA, CDR2 YNFKEQ. V shed 1 base and J 9 bases; nucleotides not matched to a gene: 3. CDR3 nucleotides: TGTGCCAGCAGCCAAGGACTAGCGGGAGTGTGGGAGCTGTTTTTT. Amino acids: CASSQGLAGVWELFF.

In its sample, this clone was seen many times. This chain uses TRBV19 with TRBJ2-3, with 7 bases lining up with TRBD2. The CDR3 covers 17 residues. The germline V gene has CDR1 LNHDA and CDR2 SQIVND (reference sequence). The J segment lost 0 bases and the V segment lost 3 bases, leaving 9 bases of the junction unmatched. The chain's CDR3 is CASSIRTRTMSTDTQYF. DNA for the CDR3: TGTGCCAGTAGTATTCGGACTAGAACCATGAGCACAGATACGCAGTATTTT. The full variable domain, its missing parts supplied by reference TRBV19 and TRBJ2-3, is DGGITQSPKYLFRKEGQNVTLSCEQNLNHDAMYWYRQDPGQGLRLIYYSQIVNDFQKGDIAEGYSVSREKKESFPLTVTSAQKNPTAFYLCASSIRTRTMSTDTQYFGPGTRLTVL.

CDR3 residues: CSVDIYSTYNEQFF. CDR3 coding DNA: TGCAGCGTTGATATCTACTCTACCTACAATGAGCAGTTCTTC. The chain employs TRBV29-1 and TRBJ2-1; no reliable D call. The CDR3 has 14 amino acids. Per germline, CDR1 SQVTM and CDR2 ANQGSEA. Trimming shortened V by 3 bases and J by 2 bases, and 11 bases separated the two germline ends.

The rearrangement joins TRBV7-3 to TRBJ1-1, with D perhaps matching TRBD1 (5 bases). Trimming pared 5 bases from V and 5 bases from J, leaving 12 bases between. Germline CDR1 is SGHTA and CDR2 is FQGTGA. There are 13 residues in the CDR3. Here the CDR3 DNA reads TGTGCCAGCAGCCCCGGGGGGGGGACTGAAGCTTTCTTT. It is translated as CASSPGGGTEAFF.

This rearrangement joins TRBV5-1 to TRBJ1-4; TRBD1 agrees at 8 bases. V was pared by 0 bases and J by 8 bases, with 3 bases of the junction left unmatched. CDR3 length: 14 residues. The germline CDR1 and CDR2 sequences are SGHRS and YFSETQ. CDR3 bases: TGCGCCAGCAGCTTGGGACAGGGGAGCGAAAAACTGTTTTTT. Translated: CASSLGQGSEKLFF.

This chain connects TRBV19 to TRBJ1-1; D is perhaps TRBD1 (5 bases). The length of the CDR3 is 14 residues. Germline V lookup: CDR1 LNHDA, CDR2 SQIVND (reference sequence). V gave up 7 bases and J gave up 6 bases, with 18 bases separating them. CDR3 region: CASTPDSLRPEAFF. The CDR3 bases are TGTGCCAGTACCCCCGACAGCCTACGCCCTGAAGCTTTCTTT.

The V and J genes are TRBV5-1 and TRBJ1-3; TRBD1 aligns across 7 bases. The CDR3 runs to 16 residues. Germline V lookup: CDR1 SGHRS, CDR2 YFSETQ. The V segment lost 4 bases and the J segment 0 bases; nucleotides outside the gene matches: 7. CDR3 in DNA: TGCGCCAGCAGCACGGGACAGTCCCTCTCTGGAAACACCATATATTTT. Encoded protein: CASSTGQSLSGNTIYF.

CDR3 DNA: TGTGCCAGCAGCCAGGACAGTAATGAAAAACTGTTTTTT. This translates into CASSQDSNEKLFF. The chain joins TRBV5-4 to TRBJ1-4; the D gene is possibly TRBD1 (6 bases). V was trimmed by 4 bases and J by 4 bases, leaving 8 bases between them. The CDR3 runs to 13 residues. Germline lookup yields CDR1 SGHNT and CDR2 YYREEE (reference sequence).

V usage is TRBV28 and J usage is TRBJ2-1, with 13 bases aligning to TRBD2. This CDR3 has 17 amino acids. CDR1 MDHEN and CDR2 SYDVKM come from the germline V gene. V was clipped by 3 bases and J by 3 bases; unmatched bases: 5. The CDR3 DNA sequence: TGTGCCAGCAGTTTGTATGGGACTAGCGGGAACTACAATGAGCAGTTCTTC. It translates to CASSLYGTSGNYNEQFF.

This sequence joins TRBV5-1 and TRBJ1-1, with unresolved D. CDR1 is SGHRS, CDR2 YFSETQ, per germline. Trimming took off 3 bases at V and 5 bases at J, with 11 bases between the two ends. This CDR3 has 13 residues. The CDR3 sequence is CASSSDPGTEAFF. CDR3 in DNA: TGCGCCAGCAGCTCCGACCCGGGAACTGAAGCTTTCTTT.

This clone was seen once. The rearrangement uses TRBV14 and TRBJ1-4; TRBD1 aligns across 8 bases. Germline CDR1 reads SGHDN; CDR2 reads FVKESK. With 4 bases clipped from V and 10 bases from J, the junction kept 8 bases outside the gene matches. The CDR3 totals 14 residues. CDR3 sequence: CASSPDRDRGKLFF. Written as DNA, the CDR3 is TGTGCCAGCAGCCCGGACAGGGATCGTGGAAAACTGTTTTTT.

The chain recombines TRBV5-1 with TRBJ2-1, with TRBD2 matching 10 bases. This CDR3 has 15 amino acids. Germline assignment: CDR1 SGHRS and CDR2 YFSETQ. V shed 4 bases, J shed 8 bases, and the junction held 9 bases outside the gene matches. The CDR3 loop is CASSERTSGTYEQFF. CDR3 nucleotides: TGCGCCAGCAGCGAGAGGACTAGCGGTACCTATGAGCAGTTCTTC.

CDR3 region: CASVGVPYNEQFF. For the CDR3, the DNA is TGTGCTAGTGTCGGGGTGCCCTACAATGAGCAGTTCTTC. The rearrangement uses TRBV12-5 and TRBJ2-1, with a tentative D call TRBD2 (5 bases). The ends were cut back, 7 bases at V and 2 bases at J, with 9 bases in the middle. Germline V gene sequence: CDR1 LGHNT, CDR2 FRNRAP. This CDR3 region has 13 residues.

Written as DNA, the CDR3 is TGTGCCAGCAGTTTATCTAGCGGGAGGGCTGGGGAGCAGTTCTTC. It yields the protein CASSLSSGRAGEQFF. The genes are TRBV28 and TRBJ2-1, with TRBD2 matching over 12 bases. J gave up 10 bases and V 1 base, and 5 bases lay outside the gene matches. This CDR3 region has 15 residues. CDR1 and CDR2 (germline): MDHEN, SYDVKM. The full variable domain, in which reference TRBV28 and TRBJ2-1 provide the parts outside the CDR3, is DVKVTQSSRYLVKRTGEKVFLECVQDMDHENMFWYRQDPGLGLRLIYFSYDVKMKEKGDIPEGYSVSREKKERFSLILESASTNQTSMYLCASSLSSGRAGEQFFGPGTRLTVL.

This clone showed up just once. The gene calls are TRBV6-6 and TRBJ2-1; TRBD2 matches at 13 bases. Germline V lookup: CDR1 MNHNY, CDR2 SVGAGI (reference sequence). With 2 bases clipped from V and 6 bases from J, the junction kept 4 bases outside the gene matches. The CDR3 contains 16 residues. This CDR3 reads CASSYPLAGGFNEQFF. CDR3 DNA: TGTGCCAGCAGTTACCCACTAGCGGGAGGGTTCAATGAGCAGTTCTTC.

This chain links TRBV6-5 with TRBJ2-7, with 9 bases lining up with TRBD1. Germline trimming cut 3 bases from V and 6 bases from J; bases unmatched to any gene: 3. The germline CDR1 and CDR2 sequences are MNHEY and SVGAGI. The CDR3 spans 13 residues. The CDR3 nucleotides are TGTGCCAGCAGTTATCGACAGGGGGGCGAGCAGTACTTC. Its protein product is CASSYRQGGEQYF.

The table lists this clone with a few counts. The chain combines TRBV28 with TRBJ1-5, with 8 positions matching TRBD1. V lost 7 bases, J lost 4 bases, and 12 bases stayed unmatched. The germline CDR1 and CDR2 sequences are MDHEN and SYDVKM. The CDR3 is made up of 16 amino acids. The CDR3 sequence is CASTSDRTGTNQPQHF. The CDR3 DNA sequence: TGTGCCAGCACCTCCGATAGGACAGGGACGAATCAGCCCCAGCATTTT.

The V gene is TRBV28, the J gene TRBJ1-5; D is unresolved. In germline, CDR1 is MDHEN, CDR2 SYDVKM. With 6 bases removed from V and 3 bases from J, the gap between germline ends came to 15 bases. The CDR3 loop spans 15 amino acids. CDR3 sequence (DNA): TGTGCCAGCAGGAAACCAAACAGAGACAATCAGCCCCAGCATTTT. Protein product: CASRKPNRDNQPQHF.